The clone carrying this TCR beta chain was detected a few times. Its target is not known. This sample is drawn from a study of CD8 T cells in ankylosing spondylitis. Germline V gene data show CDR1 as SQVTM and CDR2 as ANQGSEA. J was trimmed by 5 bases and V by 6 bases; bases with no gene match: 5. The length of the CDR3 is 12 residues. Findings and limits, study-wide: Disease-associated clones were reportedly significantly overrepresented in matched ankylosing spondylitis synovial fluid. Among TCR beta sequences, a motif of eight highly homologous variants appeared characteristic of ankylosing spondylitis blood. Previously reported in reactive arthritis synovial fluid and blood were some of the motif variants.

5'-RACE, quantitative and with molecular barcodes, yielded the TCR beta libraries. Using its own MiXCR run on the 5' RACE reads, TCRdb lists one record per CDR3 protein. Of hundreds of thousands of distinct CDR3 sequences listed, more than 9.5% are singletons. The TCR was taken from a male donor with ankylosing spondylitis. The chain is built from TRBV29-1 and TRBJ2-5, with 8 bases matching TRBD1. What was sequenced was blood, either unsorted or a sorted T cell fraction (not recorded which). The CDR3 bases are TGCAGCGTCGACAGGGGCGCGGAGACCCAGTACTTC. Translating gives CSVDRGAETQYF.